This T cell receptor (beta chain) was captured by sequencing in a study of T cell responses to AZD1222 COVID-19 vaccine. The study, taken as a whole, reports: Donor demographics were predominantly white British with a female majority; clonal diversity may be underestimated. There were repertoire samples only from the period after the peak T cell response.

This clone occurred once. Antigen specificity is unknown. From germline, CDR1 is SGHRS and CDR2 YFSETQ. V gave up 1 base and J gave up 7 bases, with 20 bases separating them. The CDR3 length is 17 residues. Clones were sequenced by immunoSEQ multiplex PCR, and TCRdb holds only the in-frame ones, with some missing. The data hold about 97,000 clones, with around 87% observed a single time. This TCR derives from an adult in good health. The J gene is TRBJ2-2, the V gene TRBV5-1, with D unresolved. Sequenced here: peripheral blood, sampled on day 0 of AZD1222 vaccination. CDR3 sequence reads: CASSLPLSTAGIGELFF. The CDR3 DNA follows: TGCGCCAGCAGCTTGCCTCTCTCCACCGCTGGGATCGGGGAGCTGTTTTTT.